Shown below are 26 T cell receptor beta chains from a single sample sequenced in a study of blood T cells in healthy people across ages. The use of a sample-barcoded 5' primer and a J-beta primer mix characterized a second PCR of about 7 to 12 cycles. TCRdb processed the 5' RACE reads anew with MiXCR; each CDR3 protein has one entry. The repertoire holds some 1.4 million distinct CDR3 sequences, approximately 42% seen once, with less than 8% in the top ten. Sample: blood. The receptors were sampled from a woman younger than 30 in good health.

The V gene is TRBV5-1, the J gene TRBJ1-6, with unresolved D. V dropped 4 bases and J dropped 3 bases, with 8 bases sitting between them. The germline CDR1 and CDR2 sequences are SGHRS and YFSETQ. CDR3 length equals 14 residues. CDR3: CASSRADYNSPLHF. In DNA form, the CDR3 reads TGCGCCAGCAGCAGGGCAGACTATAATTCACCCCTCCACTTT.

This chain uses TRBV4-2 with TRBJ2-3; D is ambiguous. The germline V and J ends were trimmed by 0 bases and 4 bases, with 14 bases remaining between them. Germline assignment: CDR1 LGHNA and CDR2 YNFKEQ. This CDR3 region has 16 residues. The DNA for the CDR3 is TGTGCCAGCAGCCAAGATACATGGCCGCCGGCAGATACGCAGTATTTT. As protein: CASSQDTWPPADTQYF.

V and J are TRBV7-6 and TRBJ2-2; D not certain. CDR1 is SGHVS, CDR2 FNYEAQ, per germline. Deletions cut 3 bases from V and 8 bases from J, with 16 bases between. The CDR3 consists of 15 residues. This CDR3 reads CASSFTSSAPGELFF. CDR3 bases: TGTGCCAGCAGCTTCACGTCGTCAGCACCTGGGGAGCTGTTTTTT.

This clonotype was seen at least ten times. In DNA form, the CDR3 reads TGCGCCAGCAGCTTGGATGGTAGCGGGGGATACAATGAGCAGTTCTTC. Protein sequence: CASSLDGSGGYNEQFF. The chain recombines TRBV5-1 with TRBJ2-1, with TRBD2 matching over 9 bases. This CDR3 has 16 amino acids. The junction had 5 bases not matched to a gene; V was cut back by 0 bases and J by 4 bases. CDR1 SGHRS and CDR2 YFSETQ come from the germline V gene. The entire variable domain, with the rest obtained from reference TRBV5-1 and TRBJ2-1, is as follows: KAGVTQTPRYLIKTRGQQVTLSCSPISGHRSVSWYQQTPGQGLQFLFEYFSETQRNKGNFPGRFSGRQFSNSRSEMNVSTLELGDSALYLCASSLDGSGGYNEQFFGPGTRLTVL.

The chain recombines TRBV12-3 or TRBV12-4 with TRBJ1-2; weak D call: TRBD1 (6 bases). The V gene lost 5 bases and the J gene lost 6 bases, with 16 bases spanning the gap. The CDR3 has 14 residues. The CDR3 nucleotides read TGTGCCAGCAGTGCCCAGGGGTCTAGGGATGGCTACACCTTC. It is translated as CASSAQGSRDGYTF.

The chain has TRBV11-2 and TRBJ2-1; D not certain. V was clipped by 0 bases and J by 0 bases, with 12 bases between them. Germline CDR1 reads SGHAT; CDR2 reads FQNNGV. The CDR3 is 17 amino acids. The DNA for the CDR3 is TGTGCCAGCAGCTTAGATCCATTAGGGAACTCCTACAATGAGCAGTTCTTC. It translates to CASSLDPLGNSYNEQFF.

The rearrangement uses TRBV12-3 or TRBV12-4 and TRBJ1-6; 7 bases map to TRBD1. Trimming cost V 4 bases and J 9 bases; bases outside gene matches: 9. The CDR3 has 15 residues. The CDR3: CASSSGGVGASPLHF. The CDR3 bases are TGTGCCAGCAGTTCAGGGGGGGTCGGGGCTTCACCCCTCCACTTT.

The gene calls are TRBV5-1 and TRBJ2-5; D is perhaps TRBD1 (5 bases). The J call may be mistaken, given a closer DNA end match to TRBJ2-7. CDR3 length: 14 residues. CDR1 is SGHRS and CDR2 is YFSETQ in the germline V gene. The CDR3 region has the DNA TGCGCCAGCAGCCAGTCCAGGGCCTACTACGAGCAGTACTTC. This encodes CASSQSRAYYEQYF.

This clonotype appeared a few times. V gene TRBV29-1 combines with J gene TRBJ2-5, with 8 bases identical to TRBD1. The junction had 6 bases not matched to a gene; V was cut back by 5 bases and J by 4 bases. In germline, CDR1 is SQVTM, CDR2 ANQGSEA. CDR3 size: 13 residues. CDR3 in amino acids: CSVRPGGGETQYF. CDR3 sequence (DNA): TGCAGCGTTCGGCCAGGGGGCGGAGAGACCCAGTACTTC.

There are a few counts of this clonotype. The chain recombines TRBV27 with TRBJ1-5; 7 bases match TRBD1. Unmatched junction bases numbered 17, after V lost 6 bases and J lost 3 bases. Germline CDR1 and CDR2: MNHEY and SMNVEV (reference sequence). This CDR3 contains 18 residues. CDR3 amino acids: CASSRRGTALRDNQPQHF. CDR3 DNA sequence: TGTGCCAGCAGCCGCCGGGGGACAGCCCTCAGGGACAATCAGCCCCAGCATTTT.

This clonotype was detected a few times. The V and J genes are TRBV7-2 and TRBJ2-1; D call uncertain. The V end was cut by 7 bases, the J end by 0 bases, with 13 bases between. This CDR3 has 15 amino acids. Germline values: CDR1 SGHTA, CDR2 FQGNSA. The DNA of the CDR3 is TGTGCCAGCATCCTCGGAAGTTACTCCTACAATGAGCAGTTCTTC. Protein product: CASILGSYSYNEQFF.

The chain couples TRBV7-9 to TRBJ1-2; D gene unclear. V dropped 3 bases and J dropped 5 bases, with 10 bases sitting between them. CDR1 SEHNR and CDR2 FQNEAQ come from the germline V gene (reference sequence). The CDR3 sequence is 13 residues long. CDR3 DNA sequence: TGTGCCAGCAGCTTCCTGTCCGAGTATGGCTACACCTTC. Its protein is CASSFLSEYGYTF.

This rearrangement joins TRBV10-3 to TRBJ2-7; the D gene is possibly TRBD1 (6 bases). Germline V CDR1 and CDR2: ENHRY, SYGVKD. There are 13 residues in the CDR3. The V end lost 8 bases, the J end lost 0 bases, and 11 bases lay between the germline ends. CDR3 protein: CAIQSGVSYEQYF. CDR3 DNA: TGTGCCATCCAGTCAGGGGTCTCCTACGAGCAGTACTTC.

V is TRBV5-1 and J is TRBJ2-5, with TRBD1 as a possible D gene (6 bases). With 0 bases removed from V and 3 bases from J, the gap between germline ends came to 9 bases. From germline, CDR1 is SGHRS and CDR2 YFSETQ. CDR3 length: 14 amino acids. CDR3 coding DNA: TGCGCCAGCAGCTTGGCCAGGGGTAAAGAGACCCAGTACTTC. This codes for CASSLARGKETQYF.

In this sample, this clonotype turned up a few times. The rearrangement links TRBV30 to TRBJ2-7; a weak D match, TRBD2 (6 bases). Germline V CDR1 and CDR2: GTSNPN, SVGIG (reference sequence). The CDR3 loop spans 12 amino acids. CDR3: CVGGPSSYEQYF. The DNA for the CDR3 is TGTGTCGGAGGGCCGAGCTCCTACGAGCAGTACTTC.

This clonotype was seen repeatedly, ten times or more. J is TRBJ2-3 and V is TRBV29-1, with TRBD2 identical over 11 bases. Trimming cost V 5 bases and J 6 bases; bases outside gene matches: 7. Per germline, CDR1 SQVTM and CDR2 ANQGSEA. CDR3 length: 14 residues. CDR3 protein: CSVPPASGRDTQYF. The CDR3 DNA reads as TGCAGCGTTCCCCCGGCTAGCGGGAGGGATACGCAGTATTTT.

This clonotype has a handful of counts. The genes are TRBV9 and TRBJ2-7, with 9 bases lining up with TRBD1. V shed 0 bases and J 2 bases; nucleotides not matched to a gene: 3. This CDR3 has 15 residues. Germline lookup yields CDR1 SGDLS and CDR2 YYNGEE. This CDR3 is CASSVGQGGPYEQYF. CDR3 sequence (DNA): TGTGCCAGCAGCGTAGGACAGGGGGGACCCTACGAGCAGTACTTC.

The V gene is TRBV24-1, the J gene TRBJ1-2; TRBD1 aligns across 9 bases. The CDR3 runs to 13 residues. CDR1 KGHDR and CDR2 SFDVKD come from the germline V gene. Germline trimming cut 7 bases from V and 5 bases from J; bases unmatched to any gene: 4. CDR3 protein: CATSQDRGYGYTF. In DNA form, the CDR3 reads TGTGCCACCAGCCAGGACAGGGGTTATGGCTACACCTTC.

The V and J genes are TRBV4-1 and TRBJ1-1; D is uncertain. Deletions cut 0 bases from V and 9 bases from J, with 20 bases between. This CDR3 is built from 16 residues. Germline V gives CDR1 MGHRA, CDR2 YSYEKL. CDR3 sequence reads: CASSQEWARPVDQAFF. CDR3 nucleotides: TGCGCCAGCAGCCAAGAATGGGCACGCCCGGTCGACCAAGCTTTCTTT.

The chain links TRBV4-1 to TRBJ2-5; TRBD2 agrees at 13 bases. V shed 4 bases and J 11 bases; nucleotides not matched to a gene: 13. The length of the CDR3 is 16 residues. CDR1 is MGHRA and CDR2 is YSYEKL in the germline V gene. The CDR3 nucleotides are TGCGCCAGCAGCCGCATCACTAGCGGGAGGGGAAATGAGCAGTACTTC. It codes for CASSRITSGRGNEQYF.

This clonotype has only a few counts. The chain combines TRBV20-1 with TRBJ2-7; D is uncertain. Germline CDR1 DFQATT, CDR2 SNEGSKA (reference sequence). Between the trimmed V and J ends, which lost 4 bases and 3 bases, there was a span of 7 bases. The CDR3 runs 11 residues. CDR3: CSATSDYEQYF. CDR3 in DNA: TGCAGTGCTACGTCGGACTACGAGCAGTACTTC.

The chain uses TRBV4-2 and TRBJ2-3; 10 bases match TRBD2. CDR1 is LGHNA and CDR2 is YNFKEQ in the germline V gene. V was pared by 1 base and J by 6 bases, with 10 bases of the junction left unmatched. CDR3 size: 17 residues. The CDR3 reads CASSQGASGGAQDTQYF. In nucleotides, the CDR3 is TGTGCCAGCAGCCAAGGTGCCAGCGGGGGGGCCCAGGATACGCAGTATTTT.

Written as DNA, the CDR3 is TGTGCCAGCAGCGCCCACCCAGGAAACCAAGAGACCCAGTACTTC. Its translation is CASSAHPGNQETQYF. The chain joins TRBV9 to TRBJ2-5, with D unresolved. CDR3 length: 15 amino acids. Germline lookup yields CDR1 SGDLS and CDR2 YYNGEE. V lost 3 bases to trimming and J lost 0 bases, with 12 bases between them. The variable domain in full, completed from reference TRBV9 and TRBJ2-5, reads DSGVTQTPKHLITATGQRVTLRCSPRSGDLSVYWYQQSLDQGLQFLIQYYNGEERAKGNILERFSAQQFPDLHSELNLSSLELGDSALYFCASSAHPGNQETQYFGPGTRLLVL.

This clonotype was counted at least ten times. The genes are TRBV15 and TRBJ2-1; D is undetermined. Trimming shortened V by 5 bases and J by 8 bases, and 16 bases separated the two germline ends. Germline loops: CDR1 LNHNV, CDR2 YYDKDF (reference sequence). This CDR3 spans 14 amino acids. CDR3 sequence: CATSPDHVHHEQFF. For the CDR3, the DNA is TGTGCCACCAGCCCAGATCACGTACATCATGAGCAGTTCTTC.

This chain joins TRBV28 and TRBJ2-7; 8 bases fit TRBD2. V dropped 6 bases and J dropped 3; count of bases not matched to a gene: 7. CDR1 and CDR2 from the germline V gene are MDHEN and SYDVKM. The CDR3 contains 14 residues. In nucleotides, the CDR3 is TGTGCCAGCAGACCAAGGACTAGCAACTACGAGCAGTACTTC. Its translation: CASRPRTSNYEQYF.

This clonotype was seen a handful of times. J is TRBJ2-7 and V is TRBV20-1; TRBD2 agrees at 8 bases. Germline CDR1 reads DFQATT; CDR2 reads SNEGSKA (reference sequence). The junction had 17 bases not matched to a gene; V was cut back by 6 bases and J by 7 bases. The CDR3 has 15 residues. CDR3 bases: TGCAGTGCCCCAGACCTCGGGAGGGAATACAATGAGCAGTACTTC. Its protein product is CSAPDLGREYNEQYF.